A single sample is the source of the 6 T cell receptor beta chains below, sequenced in a study of blood T cell repertoires in COVID-19. The protocol was immunoSEQ multiplex PCR, while the TCRdb copy is restricted to in-frame clones and leaves out a portion. The table lists some 69,000 clones, approximately 80% of them singletons. The sequenced sample was peripheral blood. The receptors here all came from a woman aged 70-85 years with acute or convalescent COVID-19.

The chain carries TRBV27 and TRBJ2-1; TRBD2 aligns across 9 bases. Trimming cost V 3 bases and J 5 bases; bases outside gene matches: 14. The CDR3 sequence is 18 residues long. Germline CDR1 and CDR2: MNHEY and SMNVEV (reference sequence). The CDR3, as DNA: TGTGCCAGCAGTTTCAAAACTCGCCAGCGGGAGGTTCACAATGAGCAGTTCTTC. It is translated as CASSFKTRQREVHNEQFF.

CDR3 nucleotides: TGCAGCGTTGCAGGGATGGGCGGGGGCACAGATACGCAGTATTTT. It specifies CSVAGMGGGTDTQYF. The chain employs TRBV29-1 and TRBJ2-3; tentative D call: TRBD2 (6 bases). The CDR3 runs to 15 residues. In germline, CDR1 is SQVTM, CDR2 ANQGSEA. Trimming cost V 4 bases and J 1 base, with 15 bases left between them.

This clone turned up a few times. The chain is built from TRBV29-1 and TRBJ2-7; D is possibly TRBD2 (6 bases). The CDR3 is 14 residues long. V was cut by 7 bases and J by 4 bases, with 20 bases left in between. CDR1 and CDR2 (germline): SQVTM, ANQGSEA. CDR3 protein: CSAGGPPGGYEQYF. CDR3 coding DNA: TGCAGCGCCGGGGGACCTCCCGGAGGGTACGAGCAGTACTTC.

V gene TRBV28 combines with J gene TRBJ1-6; a possible D gene is TRBD1 (5 bases). Deletions cut 6 bases from V and 3 bases from J, with 9 bases between. The CDR3 contains 14 residues. Germline lookup yields CDR1 MDHEN and CDR2 SYDVKM. CDR3 sequence (DNA): TGTGCCAGCAGGACGGGGGGCTATAATTCACCCCTCCACTTT. Translated: CASRTGGYNSPLHF.

This clone was found once. Relative to the germline gene, one junction end is altered; a read error may explain this. This CDR3 reads CAGRGTSGYNEQFF. CDR3 sequence (DNA): TGTGCCGGGAGGGGGACTAGCGGCTACAATGAGCAGTTCTTC. This chain connects TRBV30 to TRBJ2-1; 11 bases are shared with TRBD2. The CDR3 runs to 14 residues. The germline V gene encodes CDR1 GTSNPN and CDR2 SVGIG (reference sequence).

This chain uses TRBV5-5 with TRBJ2-7, with 12 bases matching TRBD2. CDR1 and CDR2 (germline): SGHKS, YYEKEE (reference sequence). This CDR3 contains 13 residues. With 5 bases clipped from V and 7 bases from J, the junction kept 4 bases outside the gene matches. The DNA of the CDR3 is TGTGCCAGCAGGTCGGGACTAGCGGGTGAGCAGTACTTC. The encoded protein is CASRSGLAGEQYF.